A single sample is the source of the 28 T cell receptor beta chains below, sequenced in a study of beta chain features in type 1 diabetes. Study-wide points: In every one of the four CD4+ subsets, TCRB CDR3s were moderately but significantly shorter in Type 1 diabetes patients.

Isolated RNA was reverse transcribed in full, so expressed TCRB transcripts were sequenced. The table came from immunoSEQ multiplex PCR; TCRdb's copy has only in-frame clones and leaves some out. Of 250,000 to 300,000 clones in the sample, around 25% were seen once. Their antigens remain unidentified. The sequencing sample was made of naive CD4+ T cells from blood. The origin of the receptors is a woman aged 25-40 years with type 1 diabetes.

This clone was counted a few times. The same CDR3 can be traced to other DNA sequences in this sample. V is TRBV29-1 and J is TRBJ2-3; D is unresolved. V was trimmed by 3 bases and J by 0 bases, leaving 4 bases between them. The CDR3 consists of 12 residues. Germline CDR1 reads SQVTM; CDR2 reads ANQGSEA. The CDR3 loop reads CSVDRSTDTQYF. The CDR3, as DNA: TGCAGCGTTGACAGGAGCACAGATACGCAGTATTTT.

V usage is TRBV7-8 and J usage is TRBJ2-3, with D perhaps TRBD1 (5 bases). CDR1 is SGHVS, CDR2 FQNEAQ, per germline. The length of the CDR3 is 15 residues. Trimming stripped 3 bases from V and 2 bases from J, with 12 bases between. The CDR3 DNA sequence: TGTGCCAGCAGCTTCGGTTTGGACACCACAGATACGCAGTATTTT. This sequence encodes CASSFGLDTTDTQYF. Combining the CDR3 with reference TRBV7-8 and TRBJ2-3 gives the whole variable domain GAGVSQSPRYKVAKRGQDVALRCDPISGHVSLFWYQQALGQGPEFLTYFQNEAQLDKSGLPSDRFFAERPEGSVSTLKIQRTQQEDSAVYLCASSFGLDTTDTQYFGPGTRLTVL.

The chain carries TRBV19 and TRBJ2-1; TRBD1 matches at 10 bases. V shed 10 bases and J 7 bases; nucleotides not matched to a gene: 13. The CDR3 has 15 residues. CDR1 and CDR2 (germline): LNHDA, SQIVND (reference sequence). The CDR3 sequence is CATLSRDRGRNEQFF. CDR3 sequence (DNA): TGTGCCACTCTTTCGAGGGACAGGGGCAGGAATGAGCAGTTCTTC. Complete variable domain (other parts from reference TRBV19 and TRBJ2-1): DGGITQSPKYLFRKEGQNVTLSCEQNLNHDAMYWYRQDPGQGLRLIYYSQIVNDFQKGDIAEGYSVSREKKESFPLTVTSAQKNPTAFYLCATLSRDRGRNEQFFGPGTRLTVL.

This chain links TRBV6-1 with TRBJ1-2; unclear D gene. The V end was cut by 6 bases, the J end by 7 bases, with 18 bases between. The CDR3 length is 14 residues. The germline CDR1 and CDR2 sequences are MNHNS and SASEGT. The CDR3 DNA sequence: TGTGCCAGCAGAAACCTCCGGGATGGTGTTGGCTACACCTTC. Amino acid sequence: CASRNLRDGVGYTF.

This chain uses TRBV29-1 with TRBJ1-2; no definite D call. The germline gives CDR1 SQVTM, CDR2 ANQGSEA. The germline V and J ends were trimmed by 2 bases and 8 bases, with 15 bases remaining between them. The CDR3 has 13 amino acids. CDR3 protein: CSVERELGEGYTF. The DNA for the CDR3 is TGCAGCGTTGAACGGGAACTCGGGGAAGGCTACACCTTC.

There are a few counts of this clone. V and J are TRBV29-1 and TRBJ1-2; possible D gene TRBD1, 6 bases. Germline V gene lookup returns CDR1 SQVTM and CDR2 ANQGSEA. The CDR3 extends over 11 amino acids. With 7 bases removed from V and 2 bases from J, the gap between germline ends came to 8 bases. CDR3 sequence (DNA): TGCAGCGCAGGGGCCAACTATGGCTACACCTTC. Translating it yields CSAGANYGYTF.

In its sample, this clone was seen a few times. CDR3 sequence reads: CASSVDRASDTQYF. The CDR3 DNA is TGTGCCAGCAGTGTGGACAGAGCTTCAGATACGCAGTATTTT. The V call is TRBV2, the J call TRBJ2-3; tentatively, D is TRBD1 (6 bases). This CDR3 region has 14 residues. The germline CDR1 and CDR2 sequences are SNHLY and FYNNEI. Trimming took 4 bases from V and 4 from J, leaving 12 bases between them. Full variable domain (remainder filled in from reference TRBV2 and TRBJ2-3): EPEVTQTPSHQVTQMGQEVILRCVPISNHLYFYWYRQILGQKVEFLVSFYNNEISEKSEIFDDQFSVERPDGSNFTLKIRSTKLEDSAMYFCASSVDRASDTQYFGPGTRLTVL.

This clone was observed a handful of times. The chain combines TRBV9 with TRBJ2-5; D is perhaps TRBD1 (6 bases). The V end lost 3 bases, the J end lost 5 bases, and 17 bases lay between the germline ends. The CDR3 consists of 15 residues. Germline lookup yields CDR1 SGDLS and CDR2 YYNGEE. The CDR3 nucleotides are TGTGCCAGCAGCGCGGACAGCCGGGGTCGGGAGACCCAGTACTTC. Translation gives CASSADSRGRETQYF.

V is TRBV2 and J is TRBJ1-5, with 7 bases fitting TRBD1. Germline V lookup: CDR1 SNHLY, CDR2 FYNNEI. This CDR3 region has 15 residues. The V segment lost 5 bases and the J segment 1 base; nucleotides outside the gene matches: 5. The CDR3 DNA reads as TGTGCCAGCAGTCGACAGGGCCTGAGCAATCAGCCCCAGCATTTT. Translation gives CASSRQGLSNQPQHF.

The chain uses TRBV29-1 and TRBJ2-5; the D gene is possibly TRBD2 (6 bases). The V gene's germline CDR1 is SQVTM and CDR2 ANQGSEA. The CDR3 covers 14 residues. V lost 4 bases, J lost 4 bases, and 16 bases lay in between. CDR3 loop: CSVVRGREGETQYF. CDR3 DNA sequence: TGCAGCGTTGTACGAGGGCGGGAAGGAGAGACCCAGTACTTC. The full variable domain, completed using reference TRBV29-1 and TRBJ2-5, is SAVISQKPSRDICQRGTSLTIQCQVDSQVTMMFWYRQQPGQSLTLIATANQGSEATYESGFVIDKFPISRPNLTFSTLTVSNMSPEDSSIYLCSVVRGREGETQYFGPGTRLLVL.

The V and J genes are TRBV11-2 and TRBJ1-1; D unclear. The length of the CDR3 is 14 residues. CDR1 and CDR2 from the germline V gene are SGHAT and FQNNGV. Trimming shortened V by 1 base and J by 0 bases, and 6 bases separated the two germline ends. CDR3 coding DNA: TGTGCCAGCAGCTTAGTGAGGGTGAACACTGAAGCTTTCTTT. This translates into CASSLVRVNTEAFF.

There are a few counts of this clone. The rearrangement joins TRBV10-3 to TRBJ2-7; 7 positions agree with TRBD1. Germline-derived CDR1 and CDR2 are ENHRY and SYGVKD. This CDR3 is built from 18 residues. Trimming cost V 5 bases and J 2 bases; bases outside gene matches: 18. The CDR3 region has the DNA TGTGCCATCAGTCCGTGGACAGGAGACATCACGTTCACCTACGAGCAGTACTTC. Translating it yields CAISPWTGDITFTYEQYF.

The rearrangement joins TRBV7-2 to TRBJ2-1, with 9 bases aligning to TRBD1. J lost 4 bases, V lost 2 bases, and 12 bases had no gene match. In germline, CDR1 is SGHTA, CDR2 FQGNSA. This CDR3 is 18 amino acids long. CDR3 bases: TGTGCCAGCAGCTTAATCGGCGGGACAGGGACTATATACAATGAGCAGTTCTTC. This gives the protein CASSLIGGTGTIYNEQFF.

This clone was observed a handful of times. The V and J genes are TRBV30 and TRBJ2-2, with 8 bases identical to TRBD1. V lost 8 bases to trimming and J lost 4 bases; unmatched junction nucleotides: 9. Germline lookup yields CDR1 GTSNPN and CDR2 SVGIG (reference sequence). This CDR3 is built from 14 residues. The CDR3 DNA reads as TGTGCCAGCTCAGGGGGCGCGGGCACCGGGGAGCTGTTTTTT. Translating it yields CASSGGAGTGELFF.

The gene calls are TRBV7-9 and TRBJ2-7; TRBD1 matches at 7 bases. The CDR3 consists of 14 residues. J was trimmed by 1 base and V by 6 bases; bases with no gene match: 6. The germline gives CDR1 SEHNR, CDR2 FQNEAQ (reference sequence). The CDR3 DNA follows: TGTGCCAGCAGACAGACAGGGAATTCCTACGAGCAGTACTTC. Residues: CASRQTGNSYEQYF.

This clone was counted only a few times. CDR3 amino acids: CASSLEGHQPQHF. The CDR3 DNA is TGCGCCAGCAGCTTGGAGGGGCATCAGCCCCAGCATTTT. The V call is TRBV5-1, the J call TRBJ1-5, with D perhaps TRBD1 (5 bases). This CDR3 is built from 13 residues. CDR1 and CDR2 (germline): SGHRS, YFSETQ. The V and J ends lost 0 bases and 5 bases respectively, with 6 bases between them.

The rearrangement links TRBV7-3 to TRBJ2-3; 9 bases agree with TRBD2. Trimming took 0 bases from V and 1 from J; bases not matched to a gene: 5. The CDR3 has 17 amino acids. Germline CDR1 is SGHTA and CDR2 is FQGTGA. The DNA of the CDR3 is TGTGCCAGCAGCTTAACTAGCGGGAGTTACGGCACAGATACGCAGTATTTT. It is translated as CASSLTSGSYGTDTQYF.

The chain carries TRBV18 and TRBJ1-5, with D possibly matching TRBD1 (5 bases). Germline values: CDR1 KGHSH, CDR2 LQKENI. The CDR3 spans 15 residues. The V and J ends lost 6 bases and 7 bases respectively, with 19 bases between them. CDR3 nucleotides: TGTGCCAGCTCCCAAAACGGAGGGGTTGGGCAGCCCCAGCATTTT. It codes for CASSQNGGVGQPQHF.

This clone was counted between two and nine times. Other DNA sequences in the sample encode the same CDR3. The CDR3: CASSHPSGGLADSGTQYF. The CDR3 DNA follows: TGTGCCAGCAGCCACCCCTCGGGCGGGCTAGCGGACTCCGGAACCCAGTACTTC. The V call is TRBV4-2, the J call TRBJ2-5; 7 positions match TRBD2. CDR1 and CDR2 from the germline V gene are LGHNA and YNFKEQ. This CDR3 has 18 amino acids. V shed 3 bases and J 8 bases; nucleotides not matched to a gene: 21.

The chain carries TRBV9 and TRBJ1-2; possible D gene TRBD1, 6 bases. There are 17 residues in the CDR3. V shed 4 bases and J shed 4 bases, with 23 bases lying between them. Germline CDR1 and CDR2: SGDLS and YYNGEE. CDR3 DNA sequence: TGTGCCAGCAGCACATCTCCAACAGGGATAAGGGGCTATGGCTACACCTTC. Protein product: CASSTSPTGIRGYGYTF.

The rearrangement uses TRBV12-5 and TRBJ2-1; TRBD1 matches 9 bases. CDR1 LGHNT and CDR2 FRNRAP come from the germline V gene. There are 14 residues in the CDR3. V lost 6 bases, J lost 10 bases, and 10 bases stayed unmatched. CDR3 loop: CASGPDRGLGEQFF. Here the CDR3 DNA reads TGTGCTAGTGGCCCTGACAGGGGGTTGGGGGAGCAGTTCTTC.

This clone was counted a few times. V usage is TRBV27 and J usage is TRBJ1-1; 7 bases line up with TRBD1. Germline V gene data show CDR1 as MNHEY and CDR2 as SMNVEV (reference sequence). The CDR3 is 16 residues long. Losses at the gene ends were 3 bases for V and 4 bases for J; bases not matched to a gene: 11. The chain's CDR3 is CASSFHRGRVGTEAFF. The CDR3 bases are TGTGCCAGCAGTTTTCACAGGGGACGCGTCGGCACTGAAGCTTTCTTT.

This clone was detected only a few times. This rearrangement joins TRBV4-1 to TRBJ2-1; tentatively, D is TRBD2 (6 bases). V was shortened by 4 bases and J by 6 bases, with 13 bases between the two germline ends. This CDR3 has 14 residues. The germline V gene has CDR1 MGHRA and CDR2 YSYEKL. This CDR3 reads CASSPTGTRNEQFF. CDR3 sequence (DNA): TGCGCCAGCAGCCCCACCGGGACTCGCAATGAGCAGTTCTTC.

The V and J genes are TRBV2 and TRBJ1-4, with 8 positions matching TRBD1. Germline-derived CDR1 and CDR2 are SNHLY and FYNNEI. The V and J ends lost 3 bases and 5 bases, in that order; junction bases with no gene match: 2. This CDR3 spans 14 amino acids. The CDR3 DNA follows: TGTGCCAGCAGTGATCCAGGGGGCAATGAAAAACTGTTTTTT. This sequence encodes CASSDPGGNEKLFF. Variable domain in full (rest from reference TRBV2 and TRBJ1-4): EPEVTQTPSHQVTQMGQEVILRCVPISNHLYFYWYRQILGQKVEFLVSFYNNEISEKSEIFDDQFSVERPDGSNFTLKIRSTKLEDSAMYFCASSDPGGNEKLFFGSGTQLSVL.

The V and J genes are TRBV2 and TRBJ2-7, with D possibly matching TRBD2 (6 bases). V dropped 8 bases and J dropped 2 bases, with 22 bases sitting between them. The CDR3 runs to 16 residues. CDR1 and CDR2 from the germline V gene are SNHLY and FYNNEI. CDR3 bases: TGTGCCAGCCGACCTCGATCCGGGACTGAGACCTACGAGCAGTACTTC. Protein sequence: CASRPRSGTETYEQYF.

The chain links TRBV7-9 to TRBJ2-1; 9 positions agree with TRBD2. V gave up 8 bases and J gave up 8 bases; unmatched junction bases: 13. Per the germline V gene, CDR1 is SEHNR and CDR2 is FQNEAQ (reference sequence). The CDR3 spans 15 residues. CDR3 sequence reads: CASGHQAGGLDEQFF. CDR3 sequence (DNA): TGTGCCAGCGGCCACCAAGCGGGAGGTCTCGATGAGCAGTTCTTC.

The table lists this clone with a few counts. The CDR3 coding sequence is TGTGCCAGCAGAGGGACAGCCCCGACCGGGGAGCTGTTTTTT. As protein: CASRGTAPTGELFF. The chain joins TRBV28 to TRBJ2-2, with 7 positions matching TRBD1. The ends lost 6 bases at V and 5 bases at J; junction bases unmatched: 6. The CDR3 has 14 residues. Germline CDR1 MDHEN, CDR2 SYDVKM. The full variable domain, in which reference TRBV28 and TRBJ2-2 provide the parts outside the CDR3, is DVKVTQSSRYLVKRTGEKVFLECVQDMDHENMFWYRQDPGLGLRLIYFSYDVKMKEKGDIPEGYSVSREKKERFSLILESASTNQTSMYLCASRGTAPTGELFFGEGSRLTVL.

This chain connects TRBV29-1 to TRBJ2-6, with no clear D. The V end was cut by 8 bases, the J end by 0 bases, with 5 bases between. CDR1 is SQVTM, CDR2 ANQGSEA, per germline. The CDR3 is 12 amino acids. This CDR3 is CSSGSGANVLTF. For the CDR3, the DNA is TGCAGCTCCGGCTCTGGGGCCAACGTCCTGACTTTC.